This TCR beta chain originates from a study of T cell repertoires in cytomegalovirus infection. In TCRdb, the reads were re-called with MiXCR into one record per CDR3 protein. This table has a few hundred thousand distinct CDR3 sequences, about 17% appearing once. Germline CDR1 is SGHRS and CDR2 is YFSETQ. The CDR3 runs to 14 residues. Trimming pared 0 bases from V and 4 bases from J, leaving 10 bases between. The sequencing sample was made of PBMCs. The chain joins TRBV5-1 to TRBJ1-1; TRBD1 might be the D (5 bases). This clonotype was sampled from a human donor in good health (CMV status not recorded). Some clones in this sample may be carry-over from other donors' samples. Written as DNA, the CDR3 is TGCGCCAGCAGCTTGGAGGGGTTGGGCACTGAAGCTTTCTTT. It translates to CASSLEGLGTEAFF.